The sequence of this TCR beta chain was determined in a study of cytomegalovirus exposure and HLA in healthy donors. Study conclusions and caveats: Most of the CMV-associated TCR beta chains (in a later analysis) appeared to be HLA-restricted. Researchers reported in a later analysis that common viral pathogens appeared linked to several top clusters. A later analysis linked a missense variant in DCLRE1C to the trimming of TCR beta V and J genes. Rare TCR sequences predominated, though certain public TCRs were found in many donors.

In the PCR, 60 Vbeta and 13 Jbeta primers were used. Clones were sequenced by immunoSEQ multiplex PCR, and TCRdb holds only the in-frame ones, with some missing. In the table there are 200,000 or so clones, roughly four fifths of which are singletons. The V end lost 10 bases, the J end lost 6 bases, and 15 bases lay between the germline ends. From germline, CDR1 is SEHNR and CDR2 FQNEAQ (reference sequence). CDR3 size: 13 residues. This clone appeared a single time. Its antigen is unknown. The origin of this receptor is a woman aged 40 to 50 in good health and CMV-seronegative. The gene calls are TRBV7-9 and TRBJ1-4; the D gene is possibly TRBD1 (5 bases). Sequencing input: PBMCs. CDR3 coding DNA: TGTGCCACCCCGACAGCCTCCGATGAAAAACTGTTTTTT. This sequence encodes CATPTASDEKLFF.